The present TCR beta chain was sequenced within a study of blood T cell repertoires in COVID-19. Across the whole study: Acute-phase and convalescent COVID-19 samples originated in the United States, Italy and Spain.

Libraries were prepared by immunoSEQ multiplex PCR; TCRdb keeps only in-frame clonotypes and omits some of them. Among roughly 330,000 clones, roughly 90% were seen once, and the ten largest hold 4%. Germline V CDR1 and CDR2: LGHNA, YSLEER. J lost 5 bases, V lost 4 bases, and 3 bases had no gene match. The CDR3 spans 13 residues. The sample comprised peripheral blood. The gene calls are TRBV4-3 and TRBJ2-7; 9 bases line up with TRBD1. This TCR came from a woman in her fifties or sixties with active or convalescent COVID-19. The CDR3 loop is CASSPRQGDEQYF. The CDR3 DNA reads as TGCGCCAGCAGCCCCAGACAGGGGGACGAGCAGTACTTC.